What follows are 2 T cell receptor beta chains derived from one specimen sequenced in a study of blood T cell repertoires in COVID-19. TCRdb keeps only in-frame clones here, not all; method: immunoSEQ multiplex PCR. The sample lists about 250,000 clones, 84% occurring once. Sequencing was performed on peripheral blood. Receptor source: a man aged 50 or older with acute or convalescent COVID-19.

The chain carries TRBV28 and TRBJ1-3, with 9 bases lining up with TRBD1. CDR1 is MDHEN and CDR2 is SYDVKM in the germline V gene. V lost 2 bases to trimming and J lost 2 bases; unmatched junction nucleotides: 1. The CDR3 contains 15 residues. CDR3 sequence reads: CASSLGQGTGNTIYF. CDR3 bases: TGTGCCAGCAGTTTAGGACAGGGGACTGGAAACACCATATATTTT.

The chain recombines TRBV18 with TRBJ1-1; 7 nucleotides match TRBD1. Germline CDR1 and CDR2: KGHSH and LQKENI. Losses at the gene ends were 3 bases for V and 4 bases for J; bases not matched to a gene: 5. The CDR3 contains 14 residues. The CDR3 is CASSPTGAGTEAFF. Written as DNA, the CDR3 is TGTGCCAGCTCACCTACAGGGGCGGGCACTGAAGCTTTCTTT.